What follows describes a single T cell receptor (beta chain). The data stem from a study of blood T cell repertoires in COVID-19. Study processing details: Reference gene primer amplification in the assay estimated nucleated cell counts. The protocol was immunoSEQ multiplex PCR, while the TCRdb copy is restricted to in-frame clones and leaves out a portion. Clone size and the V and J calls come from that table; the DNA yielded D and trimming. The sample carries about 120,000 clones, 80% recorded once. The CDR3 runs 13 residues. The germline V gene encodes CDR1 LNHNV and CDR2 YYDKDF (reference sequence). Trimming cost V 5 bases and J 7 bases, with 14 bases left between them.

The receptor was isolated from a man aged 70 or older with acute or convalescent COVID-19. The V gene is TRBV15, the J gene TRBJ1-2; tentative D call: TRBD1 (5 bases). The sample was peripheral blood. The CDR3 here is CATSPTQGSGYTF. The CDR3 nucleotides read TGTGCCACCAGCCCTACCCAGGGTTCTGGCTACACCTTC.